A selection of T cell receptor beta chains follows, all from one sample in a study of early T cells in non-severe SARS-CoV-2 infection. Using its own MiXCR run on the 5' RACE reads, TCRdb lists one record per CDR3 protein. The sample includes fewer than 85,000 distinct CDR3 sequences, about 13% seen only once; the top ten take about 1.5%. What was sequenced was whole blood. The receptors shown here come from an adult who was a healthcare worker with PCR-confirmed SARS-CoV-2 infection or an uninfected control (not recorded which). Both conserved end residues are part of each CDR3. Fields, in order: D gene, clone size, V gene, J gene, CDR3 protein, CDR3 DNA. D genes are given only for firm matches. Size is omitted from some rows. Given values are once, few, many or a class for expanded clones.

-	many	TRBV4-3	TRBJ2-7	CASSQDRDGTYEQYF	TGCGCCAGCAGCCAAGATAGGGACGGAACCTACGAGCAGTACTTC
TRBD2	few	TRBV7-2	TRBJ2-3	CASSSSGGAPRSQYF	TGTGCCAGCAGCTCTAGCGGGGGAGCCCCGAGGTCCCAGTATTTT
-	-	TRBV12-3/TRBV12-4	TRBJ2-5	CASALLWETQYF	TGTGCCAGCGCTTTGCTCTGGGAGACCCAGTACTTC
-	few	TRBV10-1	TRBJ1-3	CASSERRRQSSGNTIYF	TGCGCCAGCAGTGAGAGGCGGAGACAGTCCTCTGGAAACACCATATATTTT
-	-	TRBV5-1	TRBJ1-2	CASSPDSAYGYTF	TGCGCCAGCAGCCCCGACAGCGCCTATGGCTACACCTTC
TRBD2	-	TRBV4-1	TRBJ2-7	CASSQGGLAGAEQYF	TGCGCCAGCAGCCAAGGGGGACTAGCGGGGGCCGAGCAGTACTTC
-	-	TRBV4-2	TRBJ2-1	CASSQGVGLARGEQFF	TGTGCCAGCAGCCAAGGTGTGGGATTGGCGAGGGGTGAGCAGTTCTTC
-	many	TRBV20-1	TRBJ1-2	CSAYDGYGYTF	TGCAGTGCTTATGATGGCTATGGCTACACCTTC
-	-	TRBV9	TRBJ2-7	CASSAGGQPETYEQYF	TGTGCCAGCAGCGCCGGCGGGCAACCGGAGACTTACGAGCAGTACTTC
-	many	TRBV11-2	TRBJ2-3	CASSSDRDTQYF	TGTGCCAGCAGCTCGGACAGAGATACGCAGTATTTT
-	-	TRBV12-3/TRBV12-4	TRBJ2-1	CASSLTGLEQFF	TGTGCCAGCAGTTTAACCGGGCTTGAGCAGTTCTTC
TRBD1	many	TRBV7-9	TRBJ1-5	CASSSDKTGGNQPQHF	TGTGCCAGCAGCTCGGACAAGACAGGGGGCAATCAGCCCCAGCATTTT
-	few	TRBV12-3/TRBV12-4	TRBJ1-5	CASSPHTGLGNQPQHF	TGTGCCAGCAGTCCCCATACAGGTCTGGGCAATCAGCCCCAGCATTTT
-	many	TRBV11-2	TRBJ2-3	CASSLAPGTDTQYF	TGTGCCAGCAGCTTAGCGCCGGGCACAGATACGCAGTATTTT
-	few	TRBV12-3/TRBV12-4	TRBJ2-3	CASSFGGTDTQYF	TGTGCCAGCAGTTTTGGGGGCACAGATACGCAGTATTTT
TRBD2	many	TRBV6-5	TRBJ2-1	CASSYKDPGGADNEQFF	TGTGCCAGCAGTTACAAGGACCCGGGGGGGGCGGACAATGAGCAGTTCTTC